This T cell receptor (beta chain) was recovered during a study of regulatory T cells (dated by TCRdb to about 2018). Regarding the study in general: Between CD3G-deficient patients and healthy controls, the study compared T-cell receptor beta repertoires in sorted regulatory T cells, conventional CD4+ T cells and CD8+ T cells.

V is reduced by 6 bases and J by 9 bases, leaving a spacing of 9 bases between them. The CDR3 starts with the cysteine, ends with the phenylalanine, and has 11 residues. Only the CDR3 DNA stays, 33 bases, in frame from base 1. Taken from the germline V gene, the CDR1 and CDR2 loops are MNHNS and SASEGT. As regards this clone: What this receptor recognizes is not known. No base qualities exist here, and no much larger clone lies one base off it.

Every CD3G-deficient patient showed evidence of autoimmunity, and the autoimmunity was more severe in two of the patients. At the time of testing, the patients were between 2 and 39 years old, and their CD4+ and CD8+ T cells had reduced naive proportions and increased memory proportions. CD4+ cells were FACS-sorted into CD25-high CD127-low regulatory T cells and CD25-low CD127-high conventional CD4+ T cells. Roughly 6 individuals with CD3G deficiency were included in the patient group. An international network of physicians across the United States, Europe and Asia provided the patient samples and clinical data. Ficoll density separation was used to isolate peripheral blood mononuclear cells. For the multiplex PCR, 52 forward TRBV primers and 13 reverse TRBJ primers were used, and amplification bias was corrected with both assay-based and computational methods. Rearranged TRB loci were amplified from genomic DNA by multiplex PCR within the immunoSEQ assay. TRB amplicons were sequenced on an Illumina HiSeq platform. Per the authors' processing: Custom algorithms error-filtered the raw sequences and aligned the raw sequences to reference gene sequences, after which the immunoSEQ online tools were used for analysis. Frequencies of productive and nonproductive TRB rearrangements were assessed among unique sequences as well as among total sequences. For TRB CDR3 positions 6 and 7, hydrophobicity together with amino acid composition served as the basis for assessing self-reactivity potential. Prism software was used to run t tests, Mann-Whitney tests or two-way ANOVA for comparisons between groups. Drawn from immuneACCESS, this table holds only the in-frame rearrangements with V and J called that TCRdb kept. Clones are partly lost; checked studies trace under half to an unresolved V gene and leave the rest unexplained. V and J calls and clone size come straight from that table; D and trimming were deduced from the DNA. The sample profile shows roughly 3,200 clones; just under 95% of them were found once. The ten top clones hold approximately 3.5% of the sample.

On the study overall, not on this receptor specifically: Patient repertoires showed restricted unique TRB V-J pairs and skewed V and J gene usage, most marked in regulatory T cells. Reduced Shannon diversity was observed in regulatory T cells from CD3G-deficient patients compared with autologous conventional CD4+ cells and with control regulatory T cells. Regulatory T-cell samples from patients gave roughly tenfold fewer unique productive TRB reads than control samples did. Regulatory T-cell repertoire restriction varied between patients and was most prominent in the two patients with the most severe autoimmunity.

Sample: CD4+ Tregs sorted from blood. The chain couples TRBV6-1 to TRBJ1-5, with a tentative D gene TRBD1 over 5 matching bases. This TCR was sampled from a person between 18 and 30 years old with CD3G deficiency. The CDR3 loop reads CASSRGGPQHF. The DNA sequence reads TGTGCCAGCAGCCGTGGGGGGCCCCAGCATTTT.